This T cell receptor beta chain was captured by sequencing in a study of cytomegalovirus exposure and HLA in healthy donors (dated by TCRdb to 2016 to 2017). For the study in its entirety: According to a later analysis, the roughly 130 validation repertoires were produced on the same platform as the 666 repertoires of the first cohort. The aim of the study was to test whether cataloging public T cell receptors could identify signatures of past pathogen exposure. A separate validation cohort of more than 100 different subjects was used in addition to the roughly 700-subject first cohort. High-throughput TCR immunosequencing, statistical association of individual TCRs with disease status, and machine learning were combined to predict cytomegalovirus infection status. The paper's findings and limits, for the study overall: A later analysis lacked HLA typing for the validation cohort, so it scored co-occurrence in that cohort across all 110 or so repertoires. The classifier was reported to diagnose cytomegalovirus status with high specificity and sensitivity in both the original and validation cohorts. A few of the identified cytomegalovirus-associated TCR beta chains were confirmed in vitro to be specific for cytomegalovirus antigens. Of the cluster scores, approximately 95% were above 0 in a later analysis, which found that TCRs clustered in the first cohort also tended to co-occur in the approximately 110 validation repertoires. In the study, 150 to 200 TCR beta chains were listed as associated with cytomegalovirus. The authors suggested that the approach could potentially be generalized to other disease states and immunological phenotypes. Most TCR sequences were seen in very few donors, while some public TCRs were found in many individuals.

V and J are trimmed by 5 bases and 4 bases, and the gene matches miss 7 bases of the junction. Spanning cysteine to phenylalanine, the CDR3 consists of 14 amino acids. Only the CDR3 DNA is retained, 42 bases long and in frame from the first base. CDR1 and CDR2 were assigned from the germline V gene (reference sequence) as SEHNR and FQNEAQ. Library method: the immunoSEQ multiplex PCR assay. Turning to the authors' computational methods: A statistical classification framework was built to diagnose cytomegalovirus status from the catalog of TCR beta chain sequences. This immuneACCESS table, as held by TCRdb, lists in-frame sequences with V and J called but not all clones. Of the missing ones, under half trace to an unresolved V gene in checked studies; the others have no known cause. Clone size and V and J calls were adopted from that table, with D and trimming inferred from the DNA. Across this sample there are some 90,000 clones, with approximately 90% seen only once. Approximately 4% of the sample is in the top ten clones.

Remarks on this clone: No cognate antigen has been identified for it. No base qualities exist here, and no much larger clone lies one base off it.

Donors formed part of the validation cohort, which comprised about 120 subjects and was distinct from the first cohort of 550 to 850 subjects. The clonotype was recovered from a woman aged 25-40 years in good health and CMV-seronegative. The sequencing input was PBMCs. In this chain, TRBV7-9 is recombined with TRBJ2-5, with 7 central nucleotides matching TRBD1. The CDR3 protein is CASSPTRQGETQYF. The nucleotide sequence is TGTGCCAGCAGCCCAACTAGACAGGGAGAGACCCAGTACTTC.